These T cell receptor beta chains were read from a single sample in a study of T cell repertoires in cytomegalovirus infection. Their antigen targets remain unknown. A single record per CDR3 protein comes from TCRdb applying MiXCR to the reads. Of some 270,000 distinct CDR3 sequences in the sample, around 20% were seen once. The material sequenced was cultured PBMCs, taken from culture after CMV antigen stimulation. Receptors were obtained from a human donor in good health (CMV status not recorded). Some clones in this sample may be carry-over from other donors' samples. CDR3s include the opening cysteine and the closing phenylalanine or tryptophan. A D gene is named only where the DNA matches it firmly. Expanded clones are given a class, and other clones once, few, many or no size at all.

size: -; V: TRBV7-8; D: -; J: TRBJ2-7; CDR3: CASSPRDRIYEQYF; DNA: TGTGCCAGCAGCCCGCGGGACAGAATTTACGAGCAGTACTTC
size: few; V: TRBV28; D: -; J: TRBJ2-5; CDR3: CASSLDRRRETQYF; DNA: TGTGCCAGCAGTTTAGATCGCAGGCGAGAGACCCAGTACTTC
size: many; V: TRBV7-2; D: -; J: TRBJ2-3; CDR3: CASSLGPTPSTDTQYF; DNA: TGTGCCAGCAGCTTAGGACCAACTCCTAGCACAGATACGCAGTATTTT
size: many; V: TRBV19; D: -; J: TRBJ2-1; CDR3: CASRAGEIKFF; DNA: TGTGCCAGTAGGGCAGGGGAGATCAAGTTCTTC
size: many; V: TRBV6-1; D: TRBD2; J: TRBJ2-3; CDR3: CASSPMGGLAGRTDTQYF; DNA: TGTGCCAGCAGTCCGATGGGGGGACTAGCGGGCCGCACAGATACGCAGTATTTT
size: few; V: TRBV12-3/TRBV12-4; D: TRBD2; J: TRBJ2-1; CDR3: CASNPAGGRGEQFF; DNA: TGTGCCAGCAACCCAGCGGGAGGGCGGGGTGAGCAGTTCTTC
size: -; V: TRBV11-2; D: -; J: TRBJ1-2; CDR3: CASSSTGTATYYGYTF; DNA: TGTGCCAGCAGTTCAACCGGGACTGCGACCTACTATGGCTACACCTTC
size: -; V: TRBV12-3/TRBV12-4; D: -; J: TRBJ2-7; CDR3: CASSLERGSYEQYF; DNA: TGTGCCAGCAGTTTAGAAAGAGGCTCCTACGAGCAGTACTTC
size: few; V: TRBV11-2; D: -; J: TRBJ2-1; CDR3: CASSLWQGWPNEQFF; DNA: TGTGCCAGCAGCTTATGGCAGGGGTGGCCCAATGAGCAGTTCTTC
size: -; V: TRBV7-2; D: -; J: TRBJ2-3; CDR3: CASSLRRPGAHTDTQYF; DNA: TGTGCCAGCAGCCTTAGAAGGCCGGGAGCCCACACAGATACGCAGTATTTT
size: -; V: TRBV7-2; D: -; J: TRBJ2-4; CDR3: CASSSAPVVLAKNIQYF; DNA: TGTGCCAGCAGCTCGGCTCCAGTAGTCTTAGCCAAAAACATTCAGTACTTC
size: many; V: TRBV7-2; D: TRBD1; J: TRBJ1-2; CDR3: CASSSDRVGGYTF; DNA: TGTGCCAGCAGCTCGGACAGGGTCGGTGGCTACACCTTC
size: many; V: TRBV12-3/TRBV12-4; D: TRBD2; J: TRBJ2-1; CDR3: CASSETSPRSKQFF; DNA: TGTGCCAGCAGTGAGACTAGCCCGCGATCCAAGCAGTTCTTC
size: many; V: TRBV19; D: -; J: TRBJ2-2; CDR3: CASSIALTTGELFF; DNA: TGTGCCAGTAGTATAGCACTCACGACCGGGGAGCTGTTTTTT
size: many; V: TRBV11-3; D: -; J: TRBJ1-1; CDR3: CASALGTYTEAFF; DNA: TGTGCCAGCGCCCTCGGGACGTACACTGAAGCTTTCTTT
size: many; V: TRBV12-3/TRBV12-4; D: -; J: TRBJ2-7; CDR3: CASSLSQIPEQYF; DNA: TGTGCCAGCAGTTTGTCGCAGATCCCCGAGCAGTACTTC
size: few; V: TRBV7-2; D: TRBD1; J: TRBJ1-3; CDR3: CASSLAHPGQSSGNTIYF; DNA: TGTGCCAGCAGCTTAGCACATCCGGGACAGAGCTCTGGAAACACCATATATTTT
size: -; V: TRBV7-9; D: TRBD2; J: TRBJ2-7; CDR3: CASSSISAGGGSNYEQYF; DNA: TGTGCCAGCAGCTCTATCTCGGCGGGAGGCGGGAGTAACTACGAGCAGTACTTC
size: few; V: TRBV27; D: -; J: TRBJ2-7; CDR3: CASSSNSGYEQYF; DNA: TGTGCCAGCAGTTCAAACTCAGGTTACGAGCAGTACTTC
size: few; V: TRBV18; D: -; J: TRBJ2-1; CDR3: CASSPMNGDNEQFF; DNA: TGTGCCAGCTCACCAATGAACGGGGACAATGAGCAGTTCTTC
size: -; V: TRBV7-9; D: -; J: TRBJ2-4; CDR3: CASSLAGVLKLGKDKNIQYF; DNA: TGTGCCAGCAGCTTAGCGGGGGTTCTGAAACTAGGAAAGGACAAAAACATTCAGTACTTC
size: -; V: TRBV5-3; D: -; J: TRBJ1-4; CDR3: CASSPGQTTNEKLFF; DNA: TGTGCCAGCAGCCCAGGACAGACAACTAATGAAAAACTGTTTTTT
size: -; V: TRBV6-5; D: TRBD1; J: TRBJ1-1; CDR3: CASSRVPGQGKERAFF; DNA: TGTGCCAGCAGTCGGGTCCCGGGACAGGGTAAGGAGCGAGCTTTCTTT
size: many; V: TRBV10-3; D: -; J: TRBJ1-1; CDR3: CAISALGGNTEAFF; DNA: TGTGCCATCAGTGCTTTAGGGGGGAACACTGAAGCTTTCTTT
size: few; V: TRBV7-2; D: -; J: TRBJ2-3; CDR3: CASSFRLDLGTDTQYF; DNA: TGTGCCAGCAGCTTCCGACTAGATCTCGGCACAGATACGCAGTATTTT
size: many; V: TRBV24-1; D: -; J: TRBJ2-2; CDR3: CATRGQNTGELFF; DNA: TGTGCCACCAGGGGACAGAACACCGGGGAGCTGTTTTTT
size: -; V: TRBV2; D: -; J: TRBJ1-6; CDR3: CASSVEVSPLHF; DNA: TGTGCCAGCAGTGTGGAAGTTTCACCCCTCCACTTT
size: few; V: TRBV7-9; D: -; J: TRBJ1-3; CDR3: CASSLAGTDLRSGNTIYF; DNA: TGTGCCAGCAGCTTAGCTGGGACCGATCTGCGCTCTGGAAACACCATATATTTT
size: few; V: TRBV4-1; D: -; J: TRBJ2-7; CDR3: CASSQVAGVSSYEQYF; DNA: TGCGCCAGCAGCCAAGTGGCAGGGGTTAGCTCCTACGAGCAGTACTTC
size: many; V: TRBV7-6; D: TRBD2; J: TRBJ2-1; CDR3: CASSTRASGSAEQFF; DNA: TGTGCCAGCTCCACTCGGGCTAGCGGGAGTGCTGAGCAGTTCTTC
size: -; V: TRBV4-1; D: -; J: TRBJ2-4; CDR3: CASSQDLEGWDIQYF; DNA: TGCGCCAGCAGCCAAGATTTGGAAGGGTGGGACATTCAGTACTTC
size: many; V: TRBV6-6; D: -; J: TRBJ2-5; CDR3: CASSDPVGSGETQYF; DNA: TGTGCCAGCAGTGACCCAGTCGGTTCGGGGGAGACCCAGTACTTC
size: -; V: TRBV6-5; D: -; J: TRBJ1-4; CDR3: CASSYSRPGNGEKLFF; DNA: TGTGCCAGCAGTTACTCGAGGCCTGGTAATGGTGAAAAACTGTTTTTT
size: few; V: TRBV28; D: TRBD1; J: TRBJ1-2; CDR3: CASRQTGRDYGYTF; DNA: TGTGCCAGCAGACAGACAGGGAGGGACTATGGCTACACCTTC
size: -; V: TRBV12-5; D: -; J: TRBJ2-5; CDR3: CASGWGQRGQYF; DNA: TGTGCTAGTGGTTGGGGCCAGAGAGGCCAGTACTTC
size: few; V: TRBV10-3; D: TRBD1; J: TRBJ2-7; CDR3: CATGQGLGQYF; DNA: TGTGCCACCGGACAGGGTCTGGGGCAGTACTTC
size: -; V: TRBV6-5; D: -; J: TRBJ2-3; CDR3: CASSYLHTDTQYF; DNA: TGTGCCAGCAGTTACTTACACACAGATACGCAGTATTTT
size: few; V: TRBV7-9; D: TRBD1; J: TRBJ1-2; CDR3: CASRSGTGSGYTF; DNA: TGTGCCAGCAGGTCCGGGACAGGGAGCGGCTACACCTTC
size: -; V: TRBV19; D: TRBD1; J: TRBJ2-3; CDR3: CATKTGGSSTDTQYF; DNA: TGTGCCACAAAGACAGGGGGCTCTAGCACAGATACGCAGTATTTT
size: many; V: TRBV12-5; D: TRBD2; J: TRBJ2-1; CDR3: CASGPKREGLNEQFF; DNA: TGTGCTAGTGGTCCGAAGCGGGAGGGCCTCAATGAGCAGTTCTTC
size: -; V: TRBV7-2; D: -; J: TRBJ1-1; CDR3: CASSRNTGSTEAFF; DNA: TGTGCCAGCAGCCGAAACACAGGGAGCACTGAAGCTTTCTTT
size: -; V: TRBV6-5; D: -; J: TRBJ1-2; CDR3: CASRLDTLANYGYTF; DNA: TGTGCCAGCAGACTGGATACCCTGGCCAACTATGGCTACACCTTC
size: -; V: TRBV29-1; D: -; J: TRBJ1-1; CDR3: CSVPRGNTEAFF; DNA: TGCAGCGTTCCCAGGGGTAACACTGAAGCTTTCTTT
size: -; V: TRBV12-3/TRBV12-4; D: TRBD1; J: TRBJ2-1; CDR3: CASSLTGVQGEQFF; DNA: TGTGCCAGCAGTTTGACAGGGGTTCAGGGTGAGCAGTTCTTC
size: -; V: TRBV19; D: -; J: TRBJ1-6; CDR3: CASTAERRSSLHF; DNA: TGTGCCAGTACCGCGGAAAGGAGGTCATCCCTCCACTTT
size: many; V: TRBV7-9; D: -; J: TRBJ2-7; CDR3: CASSWISGSYEQYF; DNA: TGTGCCAGCAGCTGGATTAGCGGCTCCTACGAGCAGTACTTC
size: -; V: TRBV9; D: -; J: TRBJ2-1; CDR3: CASSVYPGNEQFF; DNA: TGTGCCAGCAGCGTATACCCGGGAAATGAGCAGTTCTTC
size: -; V: TRBV19; D: -; J: TRBJ1-2; CDR3: CASTDLGGATYGYTF; DNA: TGTGCCAGTACCGACCTCGGGGGGGCGACCTATGGCTACACCTTC
size: -; V: TRBV25-1; D: TRBD1; J: TRBJ1-2; CDR3: CASSDGTGFYGYTF; DNA: TGTGCCAGCAGTGACGGGACAGGATTCTATGGCTACACCTTC
size: few; V: TRBV6-2/TRBV6-3; D: -; J: TRBJ2-2; CDR3: CASSYDRYELFF; DNA: TGTGCCAGCAGTTACGACAGATATGAGCTGTTTTTT